The 4 T cell receptor beta chains reported below all come from one sample, sequenced in a study of Ad26.COV2.S vaccination and SARS-CoV-2 variants. The method was immunoSEQ multiplex PCR; TCRdb's version includes in-frame clones alone and lacks a portion of them. Of some 340,000 clones in the sample, around four fifths were seen once. The treatment here: some 19 received Ad26.COV2.S at low or high dose, single or two shots; roughly five received placebo; per-sample allocation not given. Following the first vaccine or placebo injection, samples were taken on day 63. Sequenced here: peripheral blood, sampled in a trial of Ad26.COV2.S vaccine versus placebo. Source of these receptors: a person between 18 and 65 years old who received the Ad26.COV2.S COVID-19 vaccine or a placebo.

This chain links TRBV11-1 with TRBJ1-1; D call uncertain. The CDR3 runs 13 residues. The germline V gene encodes CDR1 SGHAT and CDR2 FQDESV (reference sequence). V shed 5 bases and J shed 3 bases, with 10 bases lying between them. CDR3 protein: CASSRSFDTEAFF. In DNA form, the CDR3 reads TGTGCCAGCAGCCGCTCGTTCGACACTGAAGCTTTCTTT.

This chain uses TRBV28 with TRBJ1-1, with no clear D. The V and J ends lost 6 bases and 5 bases respectively, with 10 bases between them. CDR1 and CDR2 (germline): MDHEN, SYDVKM. The CDR3 contains 12 residues. The CDR3 protein is CASRGKVTEAFF. For the CDR3, the DNA is TGTGCCAGCAGGGGGAAGGTAACTGAAGCTTTCTTT.

The chain uses TRBV15 and TRBJ1-3, with TRBD1 matching over 8 bases. The CDR3 contains 14 residues. Germline V gene sequence: CDR1 LNHNV, CDR2 YYDKDF (reference sequence). The V and J ends lost 7 bases and 4 bases, in that order; junction bases with no gene match: 6. CDR3 coding DNA: TGTGCCACCACCGGACAGGGTTCGGGAAACACCATATATTTT. It yields the protein CATTGQGSGNTIYF. The full variable domain, with the rest looked up from reference TRBV15 and TRBJ1-3, is DAMVIQNPRYQVTQFGKPVTLSCSQTLNHNVMYWYQQKSSQAPKLLFHYYDKDFNNEADTPDNFQSRRPNTSFCFLDIRSPGLGDTAMYLCATTGQGSGNTIYFGEGSWLTVV.

This clone appeared a single time. This sample includes further DNA sequences coding for the same CDR3. This sequence joins TRBV30 and TRBJ1-5; no firm D call. Trimming took 1 base from V and 1 from J, leaving 5 bases between them. This CDR3 has 13 amino acids. Germline lookup yields CDR1 GTSNPN and CDR2 SVGIG (reference sequence). The CDR3 DNA follows: TGTGCCTGGAGTGCTGACAGCAATCAGCCCCAGCATTTT. As protein: CAWSADSNQPQHF.